The 10 T cell receptor beta chains below were found in one sample sequenced in a study of blood T cell repertoires in COVID-19. Sequencing was performed with immunoSEQ multiplex PCR; in TCRdb, only in-frame clones are kept and a portion is missing. The data show about 140,000 clones, around four fifths seen once. The sample taken for sequencing was PBMCs or T cells enriched from blood (not recorded which). Receptor source: a woman between 35 and 50 years old who had recovered from COVID-19.

This sequence joins TRBV10-3 and TRBJ2-5; 7 bases are a match to TRBD2. The CDR3 consists of 13 residues. CDR1 is ENHRY and CDR2 is SYGVKD in the germline V gene. Germline trimming cut 10 bases from V and 2 bases from J; bases unmatched to any gene: 7. Written as DNA, the CDR3 is TGTGCCAGCCGACTAGCTAATCAAGAGACCCAGTACTTC. Its translation is CASRLANQETQYF.

This sequence joins TRBV2 and TRBJ1-4; 9 positions agree with TRBD1. The ends lost 2 bases at V and 0 bases at J; junction bases unmatched: 7. CDR1 and CDR2 from the germline V gene are SNHLY and FYNNEI. This CDR3 is 18 amino acids long. The CDR3 nucleotides read TGTGCCAGCAGTGAATTGGGGACAGGGCCCACAACTAATGAAAAACTGTTTTTT. Its translation: CASSELGTGPTTNEKLFF.

This sequence joins TRBV3-1 (or the pseudogene TRBV3-2) and TRBJ2-3; 8 bases align to TRBD2. The CDR3 runs 16 residues. Germline assignment: CDR1 LGHDT and CDR2 YNNKEL (reference sequence). The trim removed 5 bases at V and 4 bases at J, leaving 11 bases unmatched. CDR3 sequence reads: CASSAPGLGFSDTQYF. CDR3 DNA: TGTGCCAGCAGCGCCCCGGGACTAGGTTTTTCAGATACGCAGTATTTT.

The chain links TRBV30 to TRBJ1-2; D gene uncertain. Trimming took off 4 bases at V and 4 bases at J, with 7 bases between the two ends. The CDR3 totals 11 residues. CDR1 GTSNPN and CDR2 SVGIG come from the germline V gene (reference sequence). The CDR3 region is CAWTGFYGYTF. DNA of the CDR3: TGTGCCTGGACAGGCTTCTATGGCTACACCTTC.

V gene TRBV2 combines with J gene TRBJ2-7, with TRBD2 matching 10 bases. The trim removed 8 bases at V and 5 bases at J, leaving 12 bases unmatched. The CDR3 sequence is 15 residues long. Germline V gives CDR1 SNHLY, CDR2 FYNNEI. The CDR3 loop reads CASFIILAGSNEQYF. The CDR3 DNA follows: TGTGCCAGCTTTATTATACTAGCGGGATCTAACGAGCAGTACTTC. Supplemented by reference TRBV2 and TRBJ2-7, the full variable domain reads EPEVTQTPSHQVTQMGQEVILRCVPISNHLYFYWYRQILGQKVEFLVSFYNNEISEKSEIFDDQFSVERPDGSNFTLKIRSTKLEDSAMYFCASFIILAGSNEQYFGPGTRLTVT.

CDR3 bases: TGTGCCAGCAGCCGGGCGGGAGGGTCACCCCTCCACTTT. This codes for CASSRAGGSPLHF. The rearrangement joins TRBV6-5 to TRBJ1-6; D gene uncertain. CDR1 is MNHEY, CDR2 SVGAGI, per germline. This CDR3 is built from 13 residues. With 6 bases removed from V and 10 bases from J, the gap between germline ends came to 13 bases.

The J gene is TRBJ1-2, the V gene TRBV7-9, with 11 bases that match TRBD1. The CDR3 has 16 residues. J gave up 5 bases and V 5 bases, and 10 bases lay outside the gene matches. Germline V gene sequence: CDR1 SEHNR, CDR2 FQNEAQ (reference sequence). CDR3 region: CASSQGQGALTYGYTF. For the CDR3, the DNA is TGTGCCAGCAGCCAAGGACAGGGGGCCTTGACATATGGCTACACCTTC.

V and J are TRBV30 and TRBJ2-7, with 8 bases lining up with TRBD1. Trimming took 2 bases from V and 11 from J; bases not matched to a gene: 5. The length of the CDR3 is 11 residues. In germline, CDR1 is GTSNPN, CDR2 SVGIG (reference sequence). CDR3 sequence reads: CAWSTGGFKYF. The CDR3 DNA reads as TGTGCCTGGAGTACAGGGGGGTTTAAGTACTTC.

The rearrangement uses TRBV12-5 and TRBJ1-5, with D possibly matching TRBD1 (6 bases). The CDR3 length is 21 residues. V was pared by 0 bases and J by 1 base, with 25 bases between. Per the germline V gene, CDR1 is LGHNT and CDR2 is FRNRAP. The CDR3 region is CASGLVVGGRAYSGSNQPQHF. For the CDR3, the DNA is TGTGCTAGTGGTTTGGTGGTAGGGGGACGAGCTTATTCTGGGAGCAATCAGCCCCAGCATTTT.

In this sample, this clone turned up a few times. This rearrangement joins TRBV29-1 to TRBJ2-5; 7 positions match TRBD1. The CDR3 loop spans 12 amino acids. V dropped 6 bases and J dropped 0; count of bases not matched to a gene: 1. The germline V gene has CDR1 SQVTM and CDR2 ANQGSEA. The CDR3 reads CSVQGDQETQYF. CDR3 DNA: TGCAGCGTCCAGGGGGACCAAGAGACCCAGTACTTC.